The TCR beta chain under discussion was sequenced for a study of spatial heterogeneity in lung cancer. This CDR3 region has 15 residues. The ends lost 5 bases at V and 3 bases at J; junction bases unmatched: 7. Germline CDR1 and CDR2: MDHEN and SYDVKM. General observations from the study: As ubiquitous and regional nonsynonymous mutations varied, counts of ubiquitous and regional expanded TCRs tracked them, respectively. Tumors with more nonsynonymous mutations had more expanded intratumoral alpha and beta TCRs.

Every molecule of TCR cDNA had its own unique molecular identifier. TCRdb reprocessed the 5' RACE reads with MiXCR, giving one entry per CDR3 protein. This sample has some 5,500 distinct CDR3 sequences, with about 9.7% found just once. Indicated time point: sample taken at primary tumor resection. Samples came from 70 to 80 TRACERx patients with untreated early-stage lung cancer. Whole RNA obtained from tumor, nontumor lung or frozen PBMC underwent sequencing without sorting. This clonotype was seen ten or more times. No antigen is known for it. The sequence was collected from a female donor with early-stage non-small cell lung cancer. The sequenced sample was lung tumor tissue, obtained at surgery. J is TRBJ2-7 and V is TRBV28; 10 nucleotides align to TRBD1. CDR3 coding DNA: TGTGCCAGCAGTGCCCAGGACAGGGGGGACTACGAGCAGTACTTC. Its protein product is CASSAQDRGDYEQYF.